This TCR beta chain was captured in a study of monozygotic twins with inflammatory bowel disease. Findings and limits, study-wide: Diversity of TCRbeta measured by inverse Simpson was lower in IBD patients than in healthy co-twins.

TCRdb re-called the 5' RACE reads and shows each CDR3 protein once, DNA omitted. Here the sample table reports around 190,000 distinct CDR3 sequences. Comments on this clonotype: What it binds is not known.

This TCR came from a human donor with ulcerative colitis or Crohn's disease, or a healthy co-twin of an affected twin (not recorded which). Material: blood.

CDR3 region: CASSDGRSLFHEQYF. The chain uses TRBV7-2 and TRBJ2-7; TCRdb names TRBD2, which stays unverified in the absence of DNA. The CDR3 is 15 residues long. Germline CDR1 SGHTA, CDR2 FQGNSA.